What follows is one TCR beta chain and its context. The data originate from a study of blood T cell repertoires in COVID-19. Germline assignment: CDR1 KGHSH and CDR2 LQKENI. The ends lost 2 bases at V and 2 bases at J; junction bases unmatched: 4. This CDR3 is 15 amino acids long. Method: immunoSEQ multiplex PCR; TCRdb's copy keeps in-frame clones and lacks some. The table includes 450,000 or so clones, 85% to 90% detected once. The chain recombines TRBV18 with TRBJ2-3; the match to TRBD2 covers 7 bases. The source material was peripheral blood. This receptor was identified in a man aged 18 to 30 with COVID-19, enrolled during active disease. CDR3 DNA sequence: TGTGCCAGCTCACCATCCGGGACTACCACAGATACGCAGTATTTT. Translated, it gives CASSPSGTTTDTQYF.